This T cell receptor (beta chain) was found in a study of early stage breast cancer tumors. TCRdb's copy holds only in-frame clones and misses some; the assay was immunoSEQ multiplex PCR. The sample lists around 53,000 clones; around nine tenths were seen once. Trimming left V 0 bases short and J 5 bases short, with 16 bases between. Germline V gene sequence: CDR1 SGHTA, CDR2 FQGNSA. The CDR3 loop spans 16 amino acids. Sequenced sample: blood. The sequence was obtained from a person between 65 and 79 years old with breast cancer. The chain employs TRBV7-2 and TRBJ2-5; TRBD1 might be the D (6 bases). The CDR3 here is CASSLAGASWRETQYF. Here the CDR3 DNA reads TGTGCCAGCAGCTTAGCGGGGGCCTCCTGGAGGGAGACCCAGTACTTC.